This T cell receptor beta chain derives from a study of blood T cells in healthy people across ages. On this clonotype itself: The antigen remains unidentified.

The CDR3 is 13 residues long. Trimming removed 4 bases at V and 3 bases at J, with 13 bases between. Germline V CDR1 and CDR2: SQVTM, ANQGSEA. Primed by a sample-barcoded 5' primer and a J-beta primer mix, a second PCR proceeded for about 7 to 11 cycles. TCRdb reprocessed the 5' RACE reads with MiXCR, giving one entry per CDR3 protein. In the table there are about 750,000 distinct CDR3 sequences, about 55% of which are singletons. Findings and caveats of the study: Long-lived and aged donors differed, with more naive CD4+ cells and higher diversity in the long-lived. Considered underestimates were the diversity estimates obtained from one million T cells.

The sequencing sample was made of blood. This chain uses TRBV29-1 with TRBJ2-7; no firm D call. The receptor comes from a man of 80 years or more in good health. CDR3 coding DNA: TGCAGCGTTGGTGACCCCAAGAACTACGAGCAGTACTTC. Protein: CSVGDPKNYEQYF.